The source of this T cell receptor beta chain is a study of chemoradiotherapy in HPV16-positive cancers. About the study: Candidate HPV-specific clones and shared TCR motifs came from a couple of HPV16-positive patients.

As to this clone: Its target is not known.

Measured with immunoSEQ multiplex PCR; TCRdb has only the in-frame clones, and not every one. The table lists over 7,000 clones, 80% of them singletons. CDR1 is LGHNA, CDR2 YSLEER, per germline. The ends were cut back, 0 bases at V and 2 bases at J, with 13 bases in the middle. The CDR3 is made up of 17 amino acids. Study outcomes and limitations: HPV-responsive T-cell expansion during chemoradiotherapy was linked to improved recurrence-free survival in HPV16-positive patients.

This sequence was found in a human donor with HPV-associated anogenital cancer. Sampling was conducted from a patient who underwent chemoradiotherapy. This sequence joins TRBV4-3 and TRBJ2-2, with D unresolved. CDR3 protein: CASSQEFGLLNTGELFF. The CDR3 DNA follows: TGCGCCAGCAGCCAAGAATTCGGGCTCCTTAACACCGGGGAGCTGTTTTTT.